This passage covers 16 T cell receptor beta chains from one sample sequenced in a study of shared clonotypes between healthy human individuals. Method: immunoSEQ multiplex PCR; TCRdb's copy keeps in-frame clones and lacks some. The sample yields more than 1 million clones, about four fifths seen once. The sequenced material came from memory CD4+ T cells from PBMCs. Subset of the sample: CD45RA-negative fraction. Every receptor here comes from a young man in good health. Some clones in this sample may be carry-over from other donors' samples.

This chain uses TRBV7-9 with TRBJ2-1, with 9 bases that match TRBD1. The germline V gene encodes CDR1 SEHNR and CDR2 FQNEAQ (reference sequence). Unmatched junction bases numbered 10, after V lost 5 bases and J lost 5 bases. The CDR3 is made up of 16 amino acids. The CDR3 sequence is CASSTRHRGLNNEQFF. DNA for the CDR3: TGTGCCAGCAGCACTAGACACAGGGGGCTCAACAATGAGCAGTTCTTC.

With respect to this clone: Additional DNA sequences in this sample encode the identical CDR3. J is TRBJ1-2 and V is TRBV5-1, with 11 bases aligning to TRBD1. V was pared by 4 bases and J by 4 bases, with 3 bases of the junction left unmatched. The CDR3 is 14 amino acids. Germline V gene lookup returns CDR1 SGHRS and CDR2 YFSETQ. The CDR3 loop reads CASSLGQGAYGYTF. The CDR3 region has the DNA TGCGCCAGCAGCCTAGGACAGGGGGCCTATGGCTACACCTTC.

This clone was seen a few times. V is TRBV6-4 and J is TRBJ1-1, with 8 bases identical to TRBD1. V lost 4 bases and J lost 10; bases outside the gene matches: 8. From germline, CDR1 is MRHNA and CDR2 SNTAGT. The CDR3 contains 13 residues. CDR3 sequence: CASSVDRGGVAFF. As DNA, the CDR3 is TGTGCCAGCAGTGTCGACAGGGGAGGAGTAGCTTTCTTT.

J is TRBJ1-5 and V is TRBV2; D not certain. The CDR3 is made up of 13 amino acids. Between the trimmed V and J ends, which lost 6 bases and 7 bases, there was a span of 13 bases. Germline CDR1 is SNHLY and CDR2 is FYNNEI. The CDR3: CASRAAGNQPQHF. The CDR3 nucleotides read TGTGCCAGCAGGGCAGCGGGTAACCAGCCCCAGCATTTT.

The chain uses TRBV6-5 and TRBJ1-1, with D uncertain. The germline gives CDR1 MNHEY, CDR2 SVGAGI. Trimming removed 1 base at V and 8 bases at J, with 11 bases between. This CDR3 region has 13 residues. CDR3 in amino acids: CASSYWSAEEAFF. CDR3 coding DNA: TGTGCCAGCAGTTACTGGTCCGCTGAAGAAGCTTTCTTT.

V is TRBV5-1 and J is TRBJ2-5, with D hard to call. V was clipped by 0 bases and J by 4 bases, with 13 bases between them. There are 15 residues in the CDR3. CDR1 is SGHRS and CDR2 is YFSETQ in the germline V gene. The chain's CDR3 is CASSLASGVGETQYF. CDR3 nucleotides: TGCGCCAGCAGCTTGGCCTCTGGGGTCGGAGAGACCCAGTACTTC.

The CDR3 DNA sequence: TGTGCCAGCAGCTTGGGGGGTGGCAGAAACGAGCAGTACTTC. This sequence encodes CASSLGGGRNEQYF. This chain connects TRBV5-6 to TRBJ2-7, with D unclear. The V and J ends lost 0 bases and 5 bases respectively, with 12 bases between them. CDR1 is SGHDT and CDR2 is YYEEEE in the germline V gene. The CDR3 covers 14 residues.

The V and J genes are TRBV2 and TRBJ2-7; 7 nucleotides agree with TRBD1. From germline, CDR1 is SNHLY and CDR2 FYNNEI. The J segment lost 3 bases and the V segment lost 5 bases, leaving 7 bases of the junction unmatched. CDR3 length: 14 residues. The DNA for the CDR3 is TGTGCCAGCAGTACCATCCGGGACAGCTACGAGCAGTACTTC. This translates into CASSTIRDSYEQYF.

On this clone: A read error is likely here: a far larger clone is one base away. V usage is TRBV6-5 and J usage is TRBJ1-1; D gene uncertain. This CDR3 is 10 amino acids long. Germline CDR1 and CDR2: MNHEY and SVGAGI. The CDR3 DNA is TGTGCCGGCAGTGAAGGAAGTGCTTTCTTT. Protein: CAGSEGSAFF.

In its sample, this clone was seen once. The CDR3 protein is CASSINRDYEQYF. As DNA, the CDR3 is TGTGCCAGCAGTATAAACAGGGACTACGAGCAGTACTTC. This sequence joins TRBV27 and TRBJ2-7; a possible D gene is TRBD1 (6 bases). V was trimmed by 5 bases and J by 3 bases, leaving 11 bases between them. The CDR3 totals 13 residues. Germline lookup yields CDR1 MNHEY and CDR2 SMNVEV (reference sequence).

This clone was found once. This rearrangement joins TRBV6-6 to TRBJ2-2, with D perhaps given as TRBD1 or TRBD2 (5 bases each). Between the trimmed V and J ends, which lost 6 bases and 2 bases, there was a span of 10 bases. Germline V gives CDR1 MNHNY, CDR2 SVGAGI (reference sequence). The length of the CDR3 is 14 residues. This chain's CDR3 is CASRAGRNTGELFF. The DNA of the CDR3 is TGTGCCAGCAGGGCAGGGAGAAACACCGGGGAGCTGTTTTTT.

This chain uses TRBV19 with TRBJ2-2; the D is unclear. CDR3 length equals 14 residues. The germline CDR1 and CDR2 sequences are LNHDA and SQIVND (reference sequence). V was clipped by 6 bases and J by 5 bases, with 13 bases between them. As DNA, the CDR3 is TGTGCCAGTAGGACGGGCTTTTTGACCGGGGAGCTGTTTTTT. This sequence encodes CASRTGFLTGELFF.

V usage is TRBV9 and J usage is TRBJ2-7, with D tentatively TRBD2 (7 bases). V was cut by 0 bases and J by 5 bases, with 18 bases left in between. The CDR3 runs 16 residues. Germline V gene data show CDR1 as SGDLS and CDR2 as YYNGEE. The CDR3 loop is CASSVGHKGGAHEQYF. The CDR3, as DNA: TGTGCCAGCAGCGTAGGTCATAAGGGGGGGGCCCACGAGCAGTACTTC.

This chain connects TRBV5-1 to TRBJ2-7; 10 bases fit TRBD2. Germline V gene data show CDR1 as SGHRS and CDR2 as YFSETQ. V lost 3 bases and J lost 5; bases outside the gene matches: 5. The CDR3 runs to 14 residues. CDR3 amino acids: CASSSNLAGDEQYF. The CDR3 region has the DNA TGCGCCAGCAGCTCTAATCTAGCGGGAGACGAGCAGTACTTC.

The genes are TRBV7-8 and TRBJ2-7; possible D gene TRBD1, 5 bases. The CDR3 runs 13 residues. CDR1 SGHVS and CDR2 FQNEAQ come from the germline V gene. Trimming stripped 3 bases from V and 5 bases from J, with 11 bases between. DNA for the CDR3: TGTGCCAGCAGCTTTAGGGGTCGGGACGAGCAGTACTTC. Translation: CASSFRGRDEQYF.

In this sample, this clone turned up once. The V call is TRBV18, the J call TRBJ2-5; the D gene is possibly TRBD1 (5 bases). Looked up from germline, CDR1 is KGHSH and CDR2 is LQKENI. This CDR3 contains 15 residues. V dropped 3 bases and J dropped 4 bases, with 15 bases sitting between them. CDR3 nucleotide sequence: TGTGCCAGCTCACCCAACCAGGGCAGTGGAGAGACCCAGTACTTC. It encodes CASSPNQGSGETQYF.